The 2 T cell receptor beta chains listed next were all sequenced from one sample in a study of T cells in Graves' hyperthyroidism and ophthalmopathy. Researchers amplified the TCR beta CDR3 regions from RNA transcripts. First-round RT-PCR targeting the TCR CDR3 was performed with the HTBI primer set. Each CDR3 protein is one row after TCRdb ran MiXCR on the multiplex PCR reads. The repertoire consists of about half a million distinct CDR3 sequences, with about 20% occurring once and the leading ten covering 45% to 50%. The sequencing input was blood. These TCRs come from a man in his forties or fifties with Graves' ophthalmopathy.

The rearrangement uses TRBV12-3 or TRBV12-4 and TRBJ2-4; TRBD2 might be the D (5 bases). Trimming stripped 5 bases from V and 8 bases from J, with 22 bases between. The length of the CDR3 is 16 residues. The CDR3 sequence: CASSEAPQLGKDIQYF. Written as DNA, the CDR3 is TGTGCCAGCAGTGAAGCGCCGCAGCTCGGGAAGGACATTCAGTACTTC.

V usage is TRBV20-1 and J usage is TRBJ2-1; D gene unclear. V was pared by 4 bases and J by 0 bases, with 7 bases between. CDR3 size: 13 residues. CDR1 is DFQATT and CDR2 is SNEGSKA in the germline V gene (reference sequence). CDR3 sequence (DNA): TGCAGTGCTAAGGGTAGCTCCTACAATGAGCAGTTCTTC. Protein: CSAKGSSYNEQFF.